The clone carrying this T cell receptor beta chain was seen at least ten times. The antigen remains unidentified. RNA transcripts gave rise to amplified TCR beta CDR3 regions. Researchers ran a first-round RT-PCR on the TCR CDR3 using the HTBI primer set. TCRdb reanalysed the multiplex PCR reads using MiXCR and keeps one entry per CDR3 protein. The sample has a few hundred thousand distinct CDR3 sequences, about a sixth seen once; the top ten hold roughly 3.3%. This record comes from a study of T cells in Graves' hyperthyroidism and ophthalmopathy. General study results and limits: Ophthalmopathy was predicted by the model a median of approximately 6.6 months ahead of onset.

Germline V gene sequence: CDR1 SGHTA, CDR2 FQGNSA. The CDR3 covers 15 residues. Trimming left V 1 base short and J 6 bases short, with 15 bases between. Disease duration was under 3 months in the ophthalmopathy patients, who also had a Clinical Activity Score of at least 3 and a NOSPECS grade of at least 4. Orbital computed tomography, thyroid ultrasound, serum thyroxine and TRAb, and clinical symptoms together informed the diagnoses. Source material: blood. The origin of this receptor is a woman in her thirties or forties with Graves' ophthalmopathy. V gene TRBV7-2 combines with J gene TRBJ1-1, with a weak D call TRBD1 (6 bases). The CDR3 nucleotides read TGTGCCAGCAGCTTAGAGGGGGGGGAGGGGGCTGAAGCTTTCTTT. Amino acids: CASSLEGGEGAEAFF.